These 10 T cell receptor beta chains originate from one sample sequenced in a study of blood T cells in healthy people across ages. For the second PCR, which ran for roughly 7 to 11 cycles, a sample-barcoded 5' primer and a J-beta primer mix were used. MiXCR, run by TCRdb on the 5' RACE reads, gives a single entry per CDR3 protein. This sample carries fewer than 900,000 distinct CDR3 sequences, more than 40% of them seen once, and the ten largest clones take 20% to 25%. Sequencing was carried out using blood. Source of these receptors: a woman aged 60 to 75 in good health.

Notes on this clonotype: Relative to the germline gene, one junction end is altered; a read error may explain this. The rearrangement uses TRBV7-9 and TRBJ1-2; 8 bases fit TRBD1. This CDR3 has 15 residues. From germline, CDR1 is SEHNR and CDR2 FQNEAQ (reference sequence). CDR3 region: CASSKPDRVGYGHTF. CDR3 DNA sequence: TGTGCCAGCAGCAAACCGGACAGGGTTGGCTATGGCCACACCTTC.

This clonotype was seen a handful of times. The chain employs TRBV5-1 and TRBJ2-7; D might be TRBD1 or TRBD2, each matching 5 bases. The V gene's germline CDR1 is SGHRS and CDR2 YFSETQ. V lost 4 bases and J 1 base, leaving 15 bases between the germline ends. The CDR3 is 15 amino acids. The CDR3 here is CASSPGWDRSYEQYF. In DNA, the CDR3 is TGCGCCAGCAGCCCGGGTTGGGACCGTTCCTACGAGCAGTACTTC.

V is TRBV12-3 or TRBV12-4 and J is TRBJ1-5; TRBD1 aligns across 7 bases. The CDR3 covers 13 residues. The J segment lost 10 bases and the V segment lost 3 bases, leaving 6 bases of the junction unmatched. The CDR3 bases are TGTGCCAGCAGTTTTGACAGGGATGGACCCCAGCATTTT. This gives the protein CASSFDRDGPQHF.

This clonotype was found a few times. The chain couples TRBV7-9 to TRBJ1-2, with 7 bases identical to TRBD1. The CDR3 extends over 13 amino acids. The V gene end was trimmed by 4 bases and the J gene end by 6 bases; junction bases not matched to a gene: 5. From germline, CDR1 is SEHNR and CDR2 FQNEAQ (reference sequence). CDR3 nucleotides: TGTGCCAGCAGCTCCGACAGGGTCCATGGCTACACCTTC. This encodes CASSSDRVHGYTF.

This clonotype was detected a few times. The rearrangement joins TRBV25-1 to TRBJ2-7, with D tentatively TRBD1 (5 bases). Trimming cost V 6 bases and J 2 bases, with 14 bases left between them. The CDR3 extends over 14 amino acids. CDR1 MGHDK and CDR2 SYGVNS come from the germline V gene. CDR3 residues: CASRERTSPYEQYF. The CDR3, as DNA: TGTGCCAGCAGGGAGAGGACAAGCCCCTACGAGCAGTACTTC.

The chain combines TRBV9 with TRBJ2-4, with TRBD1 as a possible D gene (6 bases). The CDR3 sequence is 18 residues long. Germline CDR1 reads SGDLS; CDR2 reads YYNGEE. Trimming left V 3 bases short and J 0 bases short, with 19 bases between. As DNA, the CDR3 is TGTGCCAGCAGCGAGACAGGTTTGGTTACTCAAGCCAAAAACATTCAGTACTTC. Translation gives CASSETGLVTQAKNIQYF.

This clonotype has more than one count but fewer than ten. The CDR3 loop reads CATRETGGYNEQFF. CDR3 coding DNA: TGTGCCACCAGGGAGACAGGGGGATACAATGAGCAGTTCTTC. V is TRBV24-1 and J is TRBJ2-1, with TRBD1 matching 9 bases. V trimming: 7 bases; J trimming: 4 bases; junction bases outside the gene matches: 4. Germline V gene lookup returns CDR1 KGHDR and CDR2 SFDVKD. The CDR3 covers 14 residues.

This chain links TRBV30 with TRBJ1-4; TRBD1 is a possible D gene (6 bases). The CDR3 is 14 amino acids. The ends were cut back, 3 bases at V and 4 bases at J, with 12 bases in the middle. In germline, CDR1 is GTSNPN, CDR2 SVGIG (reference sequence). This CDR3 is CAWSPGHNNEKLFF. DNA of the CDR3: TGTGCCTGGAGCCCGGGACACAATAATGAAAAACTGTTTTTT.

The chain couples TRBV3-1 to TRBJ2-1, with 12 bases identical to TRBD2. V was clipped by 4 bases and J by 8 bases; unmatched bases: 6. The germline CDR1 and CDR2 sequences are LGHDT and YNNKEL (reference sequence). The CDR3 length is 15 residues. The CDR3 DNA is TGTGCCAGCAGCCCTAGCGGGGGGGATATCTATGAGCAGTTCTTC. It translates to CASSPSGGDIYEQFF.

This clonotype was picked up many times. V usage is TRBV29-1 and J usage is TRBJ2-5; 12 bases are shared with TRBD2. There are 15 residues in the CDR3. With V trimmed by 5 bases and J by 5 bases, 9 bases remained unmatched. Germline V CDR1 and CDR2: SQVTM, ANQGSEA. The chain's CDR3 is CSVLPSGGAMETQYF. DNA for the CDR3: TGCAGCGTTCTTCCTAGCGGGGGGGCTATGGAGACCCAGTACTTC.